These T cell receptor beta chains were read from a single sample in a study of cytomegalovirus exposure and HLA in healthy donors. Sequencing was performed with immunoSEQ multiplex PCR; in TCRdb, only in-frame clones are kept and a portion is missing. Here the sample spans about 140,000 clones, around 80% being singletons. The sequencing sample was made of PBMCs. The receptors here all came from a man younger than 35 in good health and CMV-seropositive. Each CDR3 is given with its conserved first and last residue. The D gene is left open where the match is weak. The size of a clone is reported for some rows only, either as once, few or many, or as a class for expanded clones.

J gene | clone size | D gene | V gene | CDR3 DNA | CDR3 protein
TRBJ2-7 | few | - | TRBV13 | TGTGCCAGCAGCCCTCCTCCGGGACTGCTTTCCTACGAGCAGTACTTC | CASSPPPGLLSYEQYF
TRBJ2-7 | - | - | TRBV19 | TGTGCCAGTAGTAGAGGTCGGTACGAGCAGTACTTC | CASSRGRYEQYF
TRBJ2-2 | - | TRBD2 | TRBV28 | TGTGCCAGCAGTTTCTACCTTAGCGGGAGGAGCACCGGGGAGCTGTTTTTT | CASSFYLSGRSTGELFF
TRBJ2-1 | - | TRBD2 | TRBV6-5 | TGTGCCAGCAGAGCGGGGGGAGTTGCCTACAATGAGCAGTTCTTC | CASRAGGVAYNEQFF
TRBJ2-7 | - | - | TRBV21-1 | TGTGCCAGCAGCAAAGGCCATTGGGGCCCCCATTACTACGAGCAGTACTTC | CASSKGHWGPHYYEQYF
TRBJ2-1 | - | - | TRBV4-1 | TGCGCCAGCAGCCAAGTCGGACTTACTATTGCGGGGAGCTCCTACAATGAGCAGTTCTTC | CASSQVGLTIAGSSYNEQFF
TRBJ2-1 | - | - | TRBV28 | TGTGCCAGCAGTCCAGCTTTAGAGGTTGGCAATGAGCAGTTCTTC | CASSPALEVGNEQFF
TRBJ1-5 | - | TRBD1 | TRBV30 | TGTGCCTGGAGTAGAAAAGAGGGGGCCTATAGCAATCAGCCCCAGCATTTT | CAWSRKEGAYSNQPQHF
TRBJ2-1 | - | - | TRBV27 | TGTGCCAGCAGTGAAGGGGGGGCATACAATGAGCAGTTCTTC | CASSEGGAYNEQFF
TRBJ1-2 | - | - | TRBV7-6 | TGTGCCAGCAGCTTAGAACCGGGGGGGACGGCGGGCTATGGCTACACCTTC | CASSLEPGGTAGYGYTF